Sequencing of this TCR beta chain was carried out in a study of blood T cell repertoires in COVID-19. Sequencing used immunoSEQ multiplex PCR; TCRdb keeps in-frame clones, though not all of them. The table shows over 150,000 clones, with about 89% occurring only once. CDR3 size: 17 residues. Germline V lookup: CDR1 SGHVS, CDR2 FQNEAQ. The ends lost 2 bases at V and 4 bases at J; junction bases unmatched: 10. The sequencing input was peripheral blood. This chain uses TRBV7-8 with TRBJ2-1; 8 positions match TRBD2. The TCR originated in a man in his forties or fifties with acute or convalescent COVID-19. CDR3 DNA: TGTGCCAGCAGCTTACCGAAAGGACTAGCAGAATACAATGAGCAGTTCTTC. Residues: CASSLPKGLAEYNEQFF.